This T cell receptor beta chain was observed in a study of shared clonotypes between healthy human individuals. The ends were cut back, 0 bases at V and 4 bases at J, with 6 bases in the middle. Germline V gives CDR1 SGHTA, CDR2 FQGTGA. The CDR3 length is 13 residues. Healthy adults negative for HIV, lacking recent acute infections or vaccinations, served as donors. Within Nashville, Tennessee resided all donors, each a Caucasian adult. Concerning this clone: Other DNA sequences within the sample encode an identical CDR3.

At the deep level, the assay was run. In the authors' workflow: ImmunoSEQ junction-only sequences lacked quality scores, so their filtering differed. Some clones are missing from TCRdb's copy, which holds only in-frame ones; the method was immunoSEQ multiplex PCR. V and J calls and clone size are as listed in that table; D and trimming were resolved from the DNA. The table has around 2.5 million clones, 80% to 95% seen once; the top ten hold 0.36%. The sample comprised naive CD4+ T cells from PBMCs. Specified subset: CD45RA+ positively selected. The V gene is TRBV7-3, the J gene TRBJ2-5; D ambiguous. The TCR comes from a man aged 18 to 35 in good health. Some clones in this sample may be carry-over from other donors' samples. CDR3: CASSLTGAETQYF. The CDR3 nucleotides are TGTGCCAGCAGCTTAACAGGAGCAGAGACCCAGTACTTC.